The 3 T cell receptor beta chains reported below all come from one sample, sequenced in a study of response to subunit inactivated influenza vaccine. TCRdb re-analysed the RT-PCR reads in MiXCR, keeping a single row per CDR3 protein. The sample shows a few hundred thousand distinct CDR3 sequences, roughly an eighth of them seen only once. The sample was non-naive T cells sorted from PBMCs, taken 14 days before vaccination. These receptors were taken from a man aged 45-65 years who received an inactivated influenza vaccine.

The chain employs TRBV20-1 and TRBJ2-1; 8 positions match TRBD1. CDR3 size: 15 residues. The J segment lost 1 base and the V segment lost 5 bases, leaving 7 bases of the junction unmatched. CDR1 is DFQATT and CDR2 is SNEGSKA in the germline V gene (reference sequence). The DNA for the CDR3 is TGCAGTGCTTCAAGACAGGGGTTTTCCTACAATGAGCAGTTCTTC. This sequence encodes CSASRQGFSYNEQFF.

This chain links TRBV29-1 with TRBJ2-5; 8 bases map to TRBD1. CDR3 length: 12 amino acids. V lost 5 bases and J lost 7; bases outside the gene matches: 6. From germline, CDR1 is SQVTM and CDR2 ANQGSEA. The CDR3 nucleotides read TGCAGCGTTCGACAGGGGCCCGGGACCCAGTACTTC. It codes for CSVRQGPGTQYF.

This clonotype was observed a handful of times. The gene calls are TRBV5-1 and TRBJ2-3, with a possible D match to TRBD2 (6 bases). Germline loops: CDR1 SGHRS, CDR2 YFSETQ. V was shortened by 3 bases and J by 2 bases, with 10 bases between the two germline ends. CDR3 length: 14 amino acids. The DNA for the CDR3 is TGCGCCAGCAGCTCAGGCGGGGTCACAGATACGCAGTATTTT. Residues: CASSSGGVTDTQYF.